The source of this T cell receptor (beta chain) is a study of blood T cell repertoires in COVID-19. Here immunoSEQ multiplex PCR was the method, and the copy in TCRdb shows in-frame clones only, minus some. The sample contains around 140,000 clones, approximately 88% of which appear only once. This clonotype was sampled from a human donor in a cohort sampled during active COVID-19. The sequenced sample consisted of peripheral blood.

The DNA of the CDR3 is TGTGCCAGCAGCTGGGAGGACAGGGTAAATGAGCAGTTCTTC. This translates into CASSWEDRVNEQFF. This rearrangement joins TRBV5-4 to TRBJ2-1, with 8 nucleotides matching TRBD1. This CDR3 is 14 amino acids long. The germline V gene has CDR1 SGHNT and CDR2 YYREEE (reference sequence). Trimming cost V 3 bases and J 7 bases; bases outside gene matches: 6.